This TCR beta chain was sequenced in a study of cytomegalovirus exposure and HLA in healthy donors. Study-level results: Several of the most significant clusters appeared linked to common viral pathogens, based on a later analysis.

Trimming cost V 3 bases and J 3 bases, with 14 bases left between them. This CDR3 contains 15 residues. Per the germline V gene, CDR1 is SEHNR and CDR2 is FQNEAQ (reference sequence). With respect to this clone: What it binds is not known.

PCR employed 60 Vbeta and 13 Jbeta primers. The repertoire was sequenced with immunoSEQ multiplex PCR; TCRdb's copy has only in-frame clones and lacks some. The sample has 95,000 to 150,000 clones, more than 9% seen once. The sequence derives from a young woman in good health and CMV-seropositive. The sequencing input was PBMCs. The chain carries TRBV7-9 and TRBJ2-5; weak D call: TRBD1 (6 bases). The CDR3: CASSFQGSPEETQYF. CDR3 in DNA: TGTGCCAGCAGCTTCCAGGGGAGCCCCGAAGAGACCCAGTACTTC.